Below, 32 T cell receptor beta chains from the same sample are listed, as sequenced in a study of beta chain features in type 1 diabetes. TCRB transcripts that were expressed got sequenced, as all of the isolated RNA had been reverse transcribed. Here immunoSEQ multiplex PCR was the method, and the copy in TCRdb shows in-frame clones only, minus some. The repertoire holds some 300,000 clones, with around 7.8% as singletons. Sequenced input: central memory CD4+ T cells from blood. The receptors derive from a young woman in good health.

V gene TRBV7-2 combines with J gene TRBJ2-6; no firm D call. Trimming took 5 bases from V and 0 from J, leaving 8 bases between them. The CDR3 spans 15 residues. Germline CDR1 is SGHTA and CDR2 is FQGNSA. Here the CDR3 reads CASSLVHSGANVLTF. CDR3 in DNA: TGTGCCAGCAGCCTTGTCCACTCTGGGGCCAACGTCCTGACTTTC.

This chain joins TRBV6-6 and TRBJ1-2, with 8 nucleotides matching TRBD1. The CDR3 extends over 15 amino acids. Germline CDR1 and CDR2: MNHNY and SVGAGI (reference sequence). Trimming removed 0 bases from V and 8 bases from J; junction bases left unmatched: 8. CDR3 amino acids: CASSYSQGVVEGYTF. Written as DNA, the CDR3 is TGTGCCAGCAGTTACTCACAGGGGGTAGTAGAGGGCTACACCTTC.

On this clone itself: The sample carries other DNA sequences with the same CDR3. This rearrangement joins TRBV10-3 to TRBJ1-6; maybe TRBD1 (5 bases). The V end was cut by 6 bases, the J end by 7 bases, with 13 bases between. Germline V CDR1 and CDR2: ENHRY, SYGVKD. CDR3 length: 14 residues. The CDR3 reads CAIRGHGGNSPLHF. The CDR3 nucleotides read TGTGCCATCAGGGGTCACGGGGGGAATTCACCCCTCCACTTT.

This clone was seen only a few times. The chain combines TRBV5-4 with TRBJ2-3; 9 bases align to TRBD1. The CDR3 loop spans 14 amino acids. The V and J ends lost 4 bases and 5 bases, in that order; junction bases with no gene match: 5. Germline V gene sequence: CDR1 SGHNT, CDR2 YYREEE (reference sequence). In DNA form, the CDR3 reads TGTGCCAGCAGCCGGGACAGGGCGGGAGATACGCAGTATTTT. This codes for CASSRDRAGDTQYF.

A few counts support this clone. The chain carries TRBV10-3 and TRBJ2-1; no definite D call. The germline CDR1 and CDR2 sequences are ENHRY and SYGVKD. Deletions cut 3 bases from V and 3 bases from J, with 9 bases between. The CDR3 sequence is 14 residues long. CDR3 bases: TGTGCCATCAGTGACCCAGGAGTCTACAATGAGCAGTTCTTC. Protein: CAISDPGVYNEQFF.

In this sample, this clone turned up many times. V is TRBV2 and J is TRBJ2-5; no clear D gene. V shed 4 bases and J shed 10 bases, with 13 bases lying between them. Germline V gene lookup returns CDR1 SNHLY and CDR2 FYNNEI. This CDR3 has 12 amino acids. CDR3 loop: CASSGTRGFQYF. In nucleotides, the CDR3 is TGTGCCAGCAGTGGAACCCGTGGATTCCAGTACTTC.

The chain carries TRBV28 and TRBJ1-2, with 8 bases matching TRBD1. Germline CDR1 reads MDHEN; CDR2 reads SYDVKM. V was clipped by 10 bases and J by 8 bases; unmatched bases: 18. CDR3 length equals 15 residues. In DNA, the CDR3 is TGTGCCACCGAAAGCCTCACAGGGGGGCAGCGGGGCTACACCTTC. The encoded protein is CATESLTGGQRGYTF.

J is TRBJ2-7 and V is TRBV28; D uncertain. CDR3 size: 14 residues. CDR1 is MDHEN, CDR2 SYDVKM, per germline. Here the CDR3 reads CASSGSHLPYEQYV. CDR3 nucleotide sequence: TGTGCTTCAAGTGGCTCCCACCTGCCCTACGAGCAGTACGTC.

This rearrangement joins TRBV23-1 to TRBJ2-7; possibly TRBD2 for D (6 bases). TRBV23-1 is given ORF status, its function remaining uncertain. The CDR3 loop spans 18 amino acids. Trimming left V 6 bases short and J 2 bases short, with 26 bases between. The CDR3 here is CASSPKKPHPGLTYEQYF. The CDR3 DNA reads as TGCGCCAGCAGCCCGAAAAAACCTCATCCGGGACTTACCTACGAGCAGTACTTC.

This clone was found a few times. J is TRBJ1-2 and V is TRBV5-4; possible D gene TRBD1, 6 bases. CDR3 length: 15 amino acids. Germline V gene sequence: CDR1 SGHNT, CDR2 YYREEE (reference sequence). Trimming removed 4 bases at V and 6 bases at J, with 19 bases between. The CDR3 region is CASSQIDRQKDGYTF. CDR3 coding DNA: TGTGCCAGCAGCCAAATTGACAGGCAGAAAGATGGCTACACCTTC.

This clone was observed a handful of times. The chain employs TRBV29-1 and TRBJ2-1; D perhaps matches TRBD1 (5 bases). The CDR3 has 15 amino acids. V was clipped by 7 bases and J by 6 bases, with 22 bases between them. Germline V gene sequence: CDR1 SQVTM, CDR2 ANQGSEA. CDR3 sequence: CSAVTGSNLVNEQFF. DNA for the CDR3: TGCAGCGCTGTAACAGGCTCCAACTTGGTCAATGAGCAGTTCTTC.

The CDR3 spells CASSDPEVYEQYF. The DNA for the CDR3 is TGTGCCAGCAGTGACCCCGAGGTCTACGAGCAGTACTTC. The chain uses TRBV25-1 and TRBJ2-7; no clear D gene. Germline V gene data show CDR1 as MGHDK and CDR2 as SYGVNS. The V and J ends lost 3 bases and 3 bases respectively, with 9 bases between them. The CDR3 spans 13 residues.

The V and J genes are TRBV29-1 and TRBJ2-1, with D uncertain. Germline CDR1 reads SQVTM; CDR2 reads ANQGSEA. V lost 7 bases and J lost 3, with 10 bases in between. CDR3 length: 12 amino acids. The CDR3 loop is CSGRRGYNEQFF. As DNA, the CDR3 is TGCAGCGGCCGCAGAGGCTACAATGAGCAGTTCTTC.

This clone was seen a few times. The same CDR3 can be traced to other DNA sequences in this sample. This chain uses TRBV5-1 with TRBJ2-2; D is perhaps TRBD1 or TRBD2 (5 bases each). This CDR3 has 15 residues. V lost 4 bases, J lost 0 bases, and 10 bases lay in between. Germline lookup yields CDR1 SGHRS and CDR2 YFSETQ. The CDR3 reads CASSLGTANTGELFF. In DNA form, the CDR3 reads TGCGCCAGCAGCCTCGGGACGGCGAACACCGGGGAGCTGTTTTTT.

This clone was observed at least ten times. V usage is TRBV5-4 and J usage is TRBJ2-3; maybe TRBD2 (6 bases). Trimming stripped 7 bases from V and 3 bases from J, with 9 bases between. CDR3 size: 12 residues. Germline V gene lookup returns CDR1 SGHNT and CDR2 YYREEE (reference sequence). CDR3 coding DNA: TGTGCCAGCGGGAGCGGGACAGATACGCAGTATTTT. Its translation: CASGSGTDTQYF.

This clone was seen a handful of times. The chain couples TRBV7-2 to TRBJ1-1; 11 nucleotides match TRBD1. Germline CDR1 is SGHTA and CDR2 is FQGNSA. V shed 4 bases, J shed 4 bases, and the junction held 5 bases outside the gene matches. This CDR3 has 15 residues. The CDR3 region has the DNA TGTGCCAGCAGCTGGACAGGGGGCGCATCCACTGAAGCTTTCTTT. Amino acids: CASSWTGGASTEAFF.

There are a few counts of this clone. The chain is built from TRBV30 and TRBJ1-5, with TRBD1 matching 7 bases. Germline V gene data show CDR1 as GTSNPN and CDR2 as SVGIG (reference sequence). There are 14 residues in the CDR3. V dropped 0 bases and J dropped 5; count of bases not matched to a gene: 4. Here the CDR3 DNA reads TGTGCCTGGAGTGTGAACAGGGGTGATCAGCCCCAGCATTTT. Translating it yields CAWSVNRGDQPQHF. The full variable domain, in which reference TRBV30 and TRBJ1-5 provide the parts outside the CDR3, is SQTIHQWPATLVQPVGSPLSLECTVEGTSNPNLYWYRQAAGRGLQLLFYSVGIGQISSEVPQNLSASRPQDRQFILSSKKLLLSDSGFYLCAWSVNRGDQPQHFGDGTRLSIL.

This clone has only a few counts. This CDR3 reads CASSEQTSGSTFF. The DNA for the CDR3 is TGTGCCAGCAGTGAACAAACTAGCGGGAGCACGTTCTTC. V and J are TRBV2 and TRBJ2-1, with TRBD2 matching over 11 bases. V gave up 2 bases and J gave up 15 bases; unmatched junction bases: 6. Germline V CDR1 and CDR2: SNHLY, FYNNEI. This CDR3 has 13 residues.

The rearrangement uses TRBV27 and TRBJ2-5; 8 positions agree with TRBD1. The CDR3 consists of 15 residues. Germline loops: CDR1 MNHEY, CDR2 SMNVEV (reference sequence). V lost 6 bases and J lost 1; bases outside the gene matches: 7. The CDR3: CASSRDRSVQETQYF. The CDR3 nucleotides read TGTGCCAGCAGCAGGGACAGGTCGGTCCAAGAGACCCAGTACTTC.

This chain joins TRBV4-3 and TRBJ2-3; 8 bases map to TRBD1. This CDR3 spans 16 amino acids. V shed 2 bases and J 4 bases; nucleotides not matched to a gene: 8. Germline assignment: CDR1 LGHNA and CDR2 YSLEER. The CDR3 reads CASSQITGGGADTQYF. In nucleotides, the CDR3 is TGCGCCAGCAGCCAAATAACAGGGGGAGGTGCAGATACGCAGTATTTT.

The table lists this clone with many counts. The chain has TRBV5-4 and TRBJ1-4; 8 bases line up with TRBD1. The J segment lost 2 bases and the V segment lost 3 bases, leaving 9 bases of the junction unmatched. The CDR3 length is 17 residues. Germline V gives CDR1 SGHNT, CDR2 YYREEE (reference sequence). CDR3 coding DNA: TGTGCCAGCAGCTCAACCGCAGGGGGCTCGACTAATGAAAAACTGTTTTTT. Its translation: CASSSTAGGSTNEKLFF.

Only a few counts were recorded for this clone. The chain employs TRBV7-2 and TRBJ2-7; D not resolved. This CDR3 has 11 residues. V dropped 4 bases and J dropped 7 bases, with 8 bases sitting between them. The germline gives CDR1 SGHTA, CDR2 FQGNSA. The CDR3 bases are TGTGCCAGCAGCTCCTCGACAGAGCAGTACTTC. Its protein is CASSSSTEQYF.

This clone was counted between two and nine times. The chain recombines TRBV5-4 with TRBJ2-2; 13 bases line up with TRBD2. The ends lost 5 bases at V and 5 bases at J; junction bases unmatched: 9. Germline V lookup: CDR1 SGHNT, CDR2 YYREEE (reference sequence). The CDR3 runs 17 residues. The CDR3 loop is CASRAGLAGDPTGELFF. The CDR3 DNA sequence: TGTGCCAGCAGAGCAGGACTAGCGGGGGACCCGACCGGGGAGCTGTTTTTT.

The table lists this clone with many counts. The rearrangement uses TRBV7-9 and TRBJ2-1, with 8 bases lining up with TRBD2. This CDR3 is 17 amino acids long. With 3 bases clipped from V and 4 bases from J, the junction kept 11 bases outside the gene matches. CDR1 is SEHNR and CDR2 is FQNEAQ in the germline V gene (reference sequence). The CDR3 loop reads CASSLDFSGTMYNEQFF. CDR3 sequence (DNA): TGTGCCAGCAGCTTGGACTTTAGCGGGACAATGTACAATGAGCAGTTCTTC.

The chain combines TRBV15 with TRBJ1-1, with TRBD1 identical over 7 bases. CDR1 and CDR2 (germline): LNHNV, YYDKDF (reference sequence). The CDR3 consists of 13 residues. V lost 2 bases and J lost 8; bases outside the gene matches: 5. The CDR3 reads CATSRPGQAEAFF. CDR3 bases: TGTGCCACCAGCAGACCAGGACAGGCGGAAGCTTTCTTT.

The chain links TRBV28 to TRBJ1-5; a weak D match, TRBD1 (5 bases). The CDR3 runs 16 residues. Germline CDR1 MDHEN, CDR2 SYDVKM. Deletions cut 4 bases from V and 6 bases from J, with 19 bases between. The CDR3 sequence: CASSSLRDVASQPQHF. The CDR3, as DNA: TGTGCCAGCAGTTCCCTCCGGGACGTAGCGAGTCAGCCCCAGCATTTT.

The chain has TRBV30 and TRBJ2-3; 7 positions agree with TRBD1. Germline V CDR1 and CDR2: GTSNPN, SVGIG (reference sequence). V was clipped by 8 bases and J by 4 bases; unmatched bases: 9. This CDR3 is 13 amino acids long. As DNA, the CDR3 is TGTGCCCACTCTCGGCAGGGGGCAGATACGCAGTATTTT. This sequence encodes CAHSRQGADTQYF.

The chain couples TRBV11-3 to TRBJ2-1; unclear D gene. There are 16 residues in the CDR3. The germline CDR1 and CDR2 sequences are SGHNT and YENEEA. V was shortened by 5 bases and J by 9 bases, with 23 bases between the two germline ends. DNA of the CDR3: TGTGCCAGCAGCGCGCTACGCTACCCTACGAGCAGTGAGCAGTTCTTC. It encodes CASSALRYPTSSEQFF.

The chain is built from TRBV18 and TRBJ1-5; no clear D. The germline V gene has CDR1 KGHSH and CDR2 LQKENI. There are 14 residues in the CDR3. The V end was cut by 2 bases, the J end by 1 base, with 6 bases between. CDR3 nucleotides: TGTGCCAGCTCACCAGTGGGAAGCAATCAGCCCCAGCATTTT. Encoded protein: CASSPVGSNQPQHF.

The chain uses TRBV5-4 and TRBJ1-5; D call uncertain. CDR3 size: 14 residues. V was shortened by 4 bases and J by 5 bases, with 13 bases between the two germline ends. The germline V gene encodes CDR1 SGHNT and CDR2 YYREEE (reference sequence). The DNA of the CDR3 is TGTGCCAGCAGCCAAGATGGAATAGATCAGCCCCAGCATTTT. It translates to CASSQDGIDQPQHF.

The chain uses TRBV18 and TRBJ2-7; maybe TRBD2 (5 bases). The CDR3 covers 13 residues. Germline lookup yields CDR1 KGHSH and CDR2 LQKENI. V was shortened by 10 bases and J by 0 bases, with 13 bases between the two germline ends. The CDR3 DNA sequence: TGTGCCACCCGAGAGGGCCTCTCCTACGAGCAGTACGTC. It translates to CATREGLSYEQYV.

A few counts support this clone. The V and J genes are TRBV9 and TRBJ2-2; D might be TRBD1 (6 bases). This CDR3 spans 15 amino acids. Per the germline V gene, CDR1 is SGDLS and CDR2 is YYNGEE. Trimming took off 2 bases at V and 5 bases at J, with 13 bases between the two ends. The CDR3 coding sequence is TGTGCCAGCAGCGTTTCGACAGGTGTTACCGGGGAGCTGTTTTTT. Protein: CASSVSTGVTGELFF.